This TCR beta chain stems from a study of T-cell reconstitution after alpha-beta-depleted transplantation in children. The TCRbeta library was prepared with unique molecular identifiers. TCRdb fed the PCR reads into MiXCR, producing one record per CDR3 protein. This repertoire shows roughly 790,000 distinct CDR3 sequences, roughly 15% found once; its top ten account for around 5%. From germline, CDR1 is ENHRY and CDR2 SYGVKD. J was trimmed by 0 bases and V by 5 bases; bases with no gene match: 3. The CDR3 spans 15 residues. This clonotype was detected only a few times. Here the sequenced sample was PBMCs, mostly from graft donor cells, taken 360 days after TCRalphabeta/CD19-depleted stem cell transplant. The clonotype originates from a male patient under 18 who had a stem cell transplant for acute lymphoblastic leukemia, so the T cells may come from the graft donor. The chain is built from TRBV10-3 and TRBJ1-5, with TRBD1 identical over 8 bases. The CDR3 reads CAISRTGFSNQPQHF. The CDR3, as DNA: TGTGCCATCAGTCGGACAGGGTTTAGCAATCAGCCCCAGCATTTT.